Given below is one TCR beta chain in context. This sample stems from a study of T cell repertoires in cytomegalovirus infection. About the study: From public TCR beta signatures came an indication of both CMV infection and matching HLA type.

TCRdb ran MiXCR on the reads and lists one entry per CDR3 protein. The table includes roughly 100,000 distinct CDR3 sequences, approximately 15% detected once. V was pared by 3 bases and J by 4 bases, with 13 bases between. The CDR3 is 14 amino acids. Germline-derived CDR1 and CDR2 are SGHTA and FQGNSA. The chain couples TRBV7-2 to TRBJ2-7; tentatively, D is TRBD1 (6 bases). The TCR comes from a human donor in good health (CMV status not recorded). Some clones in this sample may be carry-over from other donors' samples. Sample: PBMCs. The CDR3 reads CASSFDRMRYEQYF. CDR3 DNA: TGTGCCAGCAGCTTCGACAGGATGAGATACGAGCAGTACTTC.